The 6 T cell receptor beta chains below come from one sample, sequenced in a study of response to subunit inactivated influenza vaccine (dated by TCRdb to 2016 to 2018). The library relied on RT-PCR. The sequencer listed for this sample is Illumina HiSeq 2500. TCRdb trimmed public reads at Q25 via fastp, called clones via MiXCR and kept in-frame beta chains. All rows with the same CDR3 protein become a single entry with the most common DNA and genes. For this sample there are about 540,000 distinct CDR3 sequences; less than 25% appear just once. The top ten hold around 2.8% of the sample. The sample also formed part of further work on T cells expressing NK-cell markers. Taken from the second paper: The TCR beta cDNA libraries were made using 5'RACE template switching, a step that added both a universal primer site and unique molecular identifiers.

The sample here was CD4+ T cells sorted from PBMCs, taken 11 to 12 days after vaccination. The origin of the receptors is a man aged 50 or older who received an inactivated influenza vaccine. Donor details come from another sample of the same person, matched by shared clones.

This clonotype was recorded many times. The chain joins TRBV7-9 to TRBJ2-7; 9 bases align to TRBD1. Germline CDR1 and CDR2: SEHNR and FQNEAQ (reference sequence). There are 14 residues in the CDR3. With 7 bases clipped from V and 3 bases from J, the junction kept 7 bases outside the gene matches. The CDR3 region is CASTLSTGGYEQYF. CDR3 sequence (DNA): TGTGCCAGCACCCTTTCGACAGGGGGCTACGAGCAGTACTTC.

The chain couples TRBV7-2 to TRBJ2-5, with no clear D. V lost 3 bases, J lost 7 bases, and 9 bases lay in between. The CDR3 loop spans 12 amino acids. Germline loops: CDR1 SGHTA, CDR2 FQGNSA. DNA of the CDR3: TGTGCCAGCAGCTTCGACGTAGGGACCCAGTACTTC. Amino acid sequence: CASSFDVGTQYF.

The table lists this clonotype with a count of one. V usage is TRBV12-3 or TRBV12-4 and J usage is TRBJ1-5, with TRBD1 matching 9 bases. The CDR3 length is 16 residues. After removal of 6 bases from V and 2 bases from J, the junction contained 8 bases not matched to a gene. CDR3 bases: TGTGCCAGCAGATCCGGGACAGGGATTGGCAATCAGCCCCAGCATTTT. Translation gives CASRSGTGIGNQPQHF.

This clonotype has just a few counts. Sequence at one end of the junction differs from germline and may be a read error. The V gene is TRBV5-5, the J gene TRBJ2-3, with TRBD2 matching over 12 bases. Germline V lookup: CDR1 SGHKS, CDR2 YYEKEE (reference sequence). CDR3 length: 16 residues. CDR3 amino acids: CASIFLAGGPADTLYF. The CDR3 DNA is TGTGCCAGCATCTTTCTAGCGGGAGGGCCCGCAGATACGCTGTATTTT.

This clonotype was seen a handful of times. The V gene is TRBV11-2, the J gene TRBJ2-1, with 9 bases lining up with TRBD2. V trimming: 5 bases; J trimming: 3 bases; junction bases outside the gene matches: 17. The CDR3 spans 19 residues. Germline V gives CDR1 SGHAT, CDR2 FQNNGV. CDR3 protein: CASSPIAGALVYYYNEQFF. The CDR3 DNA reads as TGTGCCAGCAGCCCTATAGCGGGAGCATTGGTCTACTACTACAATGAGCAGTTCTTC.

This clonotype was seen at least ten times. V usage is TRBV29-1 and J usage is TRBJ1-3, with TRBD1 matching over 10 bases. The CDR3 runs 17 residues. Germline V gives CDR1 SQVTM, CDR2 ANQGSEA. V lost 3 bases and J lost 0; bases outside the gene matches: 8. CDR3 DNA sequence: TGCAGCGTTGAGCGGGACAGGGGTTTGGGCTCTGGAAACACCATATATTTT. Protein: CSVERDRGLGSGNTIYF.